This T cell receptor beta chain was captured by sequencing in a study of PD-1 blockade in classical Hodgkin lymphoma. Specified time point: cycle 4 day 1 (C4D1), after more than 5 weeks of nivolumab. No patient escaped relapse after autologous stem cell transplantation, and brentuximab vedotin exposure varied. Assay used: immunoSEQ multiplex PCR; TCRdb lists only in-frame clones, some missing. The sample carries approximately 21,000 clones, approximately 85% recorded once. About this clone itself: Its antigen is currently unknown.

General study findings and limits: The diversity seen at baseline in complete responders resembled that of newly diagnosed patients. By C4D1, CD4+ diversity increased significantly, especially in complete responders. As was reported, newly diagnosed patients showed lower baseline TCR diversity than healthy donors did.

The CDR3 is 17 amino acids. V is TRBV21-1 and J is TRBJ2-3; the D call in the table, TRBD2, was not verified against the DNA. TRBV21-1 is an annotated pseudogene. The source material was peripheral blood mononuclear cells (PBMCs), sampled before the fourth cycle of nivolumab. The sequence came from a human donor with classical Hodgkin lymphoma. DNA for the CDR3: TGTGCCAGCAGCAAAGGCCCTTCGGGAGCACACACAGATACGCAGTATTTT. Its translation is CASSKGPSGAHTDTQYF.